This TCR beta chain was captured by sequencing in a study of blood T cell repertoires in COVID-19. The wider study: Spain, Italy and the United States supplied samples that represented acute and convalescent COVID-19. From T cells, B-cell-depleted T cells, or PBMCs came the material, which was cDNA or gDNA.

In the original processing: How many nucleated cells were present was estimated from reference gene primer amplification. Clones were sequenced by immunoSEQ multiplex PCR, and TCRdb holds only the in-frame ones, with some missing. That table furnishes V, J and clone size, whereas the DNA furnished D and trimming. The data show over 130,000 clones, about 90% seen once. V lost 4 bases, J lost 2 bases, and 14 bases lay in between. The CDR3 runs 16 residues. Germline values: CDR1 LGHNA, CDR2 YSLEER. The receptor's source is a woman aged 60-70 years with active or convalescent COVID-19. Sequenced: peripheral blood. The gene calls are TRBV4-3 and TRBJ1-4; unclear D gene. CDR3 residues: CASSRDSTATNEKLFF. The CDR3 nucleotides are TGCGCCAGCAGCCGAGACTCTACAGCCACTAATGAAAAACTGTTTTTT.